This T cell receptor beta chain was obtained from a study of early T cells in non-severe SARS-CoV-2 infection. About the research overall: Sequencing used unsorted whole-blood bulk RNA, so chains lack pairing.

This clonotype has ten or more counts. Antigen unknown. The length of the CDR3 is 16 residues. CDR1 is LGHNA and CDR2 is YNFKEQ in the germline V gene. V trimming: 3 bases; J trimming: 4 bases; junction bases outside the gene matches: 5. Individual cDNA molecules received unique molecular identifiers during library preparation. Via MiXCR, TCRdb re-called the 5' RACE reads, giving one row per CDR3 protein. The table lists 50,000 to 80,000 distinct CDR3 sequences, 4.9% of them singletons. General observations from the study: Lookups in VDJdb leaned toward anti-spike CD8 responses and missed private and CD4 specificities.

V is TRBV4-2 and J is TRBJ2-2; 10 nucleotides line up with TRBD1. This clonotype was sampled from an adult who was a healthcare worker with PCR-confirmed SARS-CoV-2 infection or an uninfected control (not recorded which). Sample: whole blood. The DNA for the CDR3 is TGTGCCAGCAGCCACCGGGACAGGGGAGGCACCGGGGAGCTGTTTTTT. Protein: CASSHRDRGGTGELFF.